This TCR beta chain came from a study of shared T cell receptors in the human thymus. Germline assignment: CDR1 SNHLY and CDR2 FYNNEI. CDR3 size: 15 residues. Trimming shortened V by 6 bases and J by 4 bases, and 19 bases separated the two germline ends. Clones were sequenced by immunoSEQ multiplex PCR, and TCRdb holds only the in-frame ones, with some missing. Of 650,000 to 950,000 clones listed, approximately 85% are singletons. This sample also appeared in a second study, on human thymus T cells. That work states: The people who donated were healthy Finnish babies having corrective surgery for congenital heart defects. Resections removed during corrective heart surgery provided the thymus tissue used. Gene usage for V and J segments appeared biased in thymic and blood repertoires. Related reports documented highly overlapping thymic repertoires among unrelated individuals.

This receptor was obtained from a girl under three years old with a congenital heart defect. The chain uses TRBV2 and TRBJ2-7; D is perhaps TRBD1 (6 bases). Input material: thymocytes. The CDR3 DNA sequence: TGTGCCAGCAGCGATACAGGGCCAGGGGCTTACGAGCAGTACTTC. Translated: CASSDTGPGAYEQYF.